Presented here are 4 T cell receptor beta chains from one specimen sequenced in a study of graft-versus-host responses after intestinal transplantation. Repertoires were generated with immunoSEQ multiplex PCR, while TCRdb's copy carries only in-frame clones and drops some. This sample carries about 57,000 clones, around nine tenths of them seen once, and the ten largest clones take around 1.5%. The source material was PBMCs, sampled 26 days after transplant. Source of these receptors: a human patient who received an intestinal transplant, so some T cells may come from the graft donor.

The chain joins TRBV7-9 to TRBJ1-4; perhaps TRBD1 as D (6 bases). The CDR3 length is 16 residues. CDR1 is SEHNR and CDR2 is FQNEAQ in the germline V gene (reference sequence). The V and J ends lost 4 bases and 8 bases respectively, with 20 bases between them. This chain's CDR3 is CASSSPQGMDLEKLFF. The DNA of the CDR3 is TGTGCCAGCAGCTCCCCACAGGGTATGGACTTGGAAAAACTGTTTTTT.

The chain couples TRBV28 to TRBJ2-3; D is possibly TRBD2 (6 bases). Trimming shortened V by 3 bases and J by 5 bases, and 15 bases separated the two germline ends. CDR3 length: 15 residues. Germline assignment: CDR1 MDHEN and CDR2 SYDVKM. The CDR3 DNA sequence: TGTGCCAGCAGTTTTGAACTAGCTTTCGAAGATACGCAGTATTTT. Translated, it gives CASSFELAFEDTQYF. Full variable domain (outside the CDR3, taken from reference TRBV28 and TRBJ2-3): DVKVTQSSRYLVKRTGEKVFLECVQDMDHENMFWYRQDPGLGLRLIYFSYDVKMKEKGDIPEGYSVSREKKERFSLILESASTNQTSMYLCASSFELAFEDTQYFGPGTRLTVL.

The chain has TRBV29-1 and TRBJ1-1; D gene unclear. The CDR3 totals 14 residues. The V end lost 1 base, the J end lost 4 bases, and 13 bases lay between the germline ends. In germline, CDR1 is SQVTM, CDR2 ANQGSEA. The CDR3 is CSVEARLVSTEAFF. The CDR3 DNA reads as TGCAGCGTTGAAGCCCGTCTGGTTAGCACTGAAGCTTTCTTT.

This clone was seen only once. This sequence joins TRBV6-5 and TRBJ2-1, with 9 bases that match TRBD1. CDR1 and CDR2 from the germline V gene are MNHEY and SVGAGI. With 2 bases clipped from V and 7 bases from J, the junction kept 9 bases outside the gene matches. The CDR3 covers 16 residues. DNA of the CDR3: TGTGCCAGCAGTTACGGATCCGGGACAGGGCGTAATGAGCAGTTCTTC. Amino acid sequence: CASSYGSGTGRNEQFF.